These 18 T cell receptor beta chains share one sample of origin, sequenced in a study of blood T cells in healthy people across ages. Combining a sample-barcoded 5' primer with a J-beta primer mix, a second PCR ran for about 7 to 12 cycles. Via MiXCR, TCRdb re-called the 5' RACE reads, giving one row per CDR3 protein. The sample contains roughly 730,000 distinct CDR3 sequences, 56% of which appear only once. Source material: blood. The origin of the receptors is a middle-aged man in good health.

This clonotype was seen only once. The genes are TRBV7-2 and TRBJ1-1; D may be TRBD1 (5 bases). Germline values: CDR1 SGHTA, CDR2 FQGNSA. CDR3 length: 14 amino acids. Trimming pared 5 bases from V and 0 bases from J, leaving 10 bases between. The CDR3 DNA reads TGTGCCAGCAGCCACCAGACAGTGAACACTGAAGCTTTCTTT. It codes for CASSHQTVNTEAFF.

CDR3 amino acids: CATSSRDRVNNEQFF. CDR3 in DNA: TGTGCCACCAGCAGTCGGGACAGGGTTAACAATGAGCAGTTCTTC. The chain recombines TRBV15 with TRBJ2-1; 9 nucleotides line up with TRBD1. Unmatched junction bases numbered 5, after V lost 3 bases and J lost 5 bases. CDR3 length: 15 residues. Germline-derived CDR1 and CDR2 are LNHNV and YYDKDF (reference sequence).

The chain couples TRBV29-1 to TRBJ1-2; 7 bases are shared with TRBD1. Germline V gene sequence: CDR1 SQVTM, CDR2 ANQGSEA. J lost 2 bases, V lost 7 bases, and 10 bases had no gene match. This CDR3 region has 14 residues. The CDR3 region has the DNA TGCAGCGCAGAGGGACAGCGAGGAAACTATGGCTACACCTTC. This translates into CSAEGQRGNYGYTF.

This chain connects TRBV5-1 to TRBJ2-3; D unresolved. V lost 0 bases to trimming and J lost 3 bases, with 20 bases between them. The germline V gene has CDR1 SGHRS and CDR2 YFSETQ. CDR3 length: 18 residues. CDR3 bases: TGCGCCAGCAGCTTGGGGGCTTTCGGGTTTAGTAGAACAGATACGCAGTATTTT. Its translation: CASSLGAFGFSRTDTQYF.

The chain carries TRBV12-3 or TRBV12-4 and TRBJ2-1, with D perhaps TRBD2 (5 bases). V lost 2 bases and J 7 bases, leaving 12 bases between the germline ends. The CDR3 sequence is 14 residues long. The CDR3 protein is CASSLRGFDNEQFF. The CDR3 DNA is TGTGCCAGCAGTTTAAGAGGGTTCGATAATGAGCAGTTCTTC.

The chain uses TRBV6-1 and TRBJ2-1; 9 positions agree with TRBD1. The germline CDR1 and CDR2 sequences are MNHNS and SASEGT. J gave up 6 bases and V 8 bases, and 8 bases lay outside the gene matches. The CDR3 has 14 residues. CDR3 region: CASPTGTGSNEQFF. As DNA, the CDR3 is TGTGCCAGCCCGACCGGGACAGGGTCCAATGAGCAGTTCTTC.

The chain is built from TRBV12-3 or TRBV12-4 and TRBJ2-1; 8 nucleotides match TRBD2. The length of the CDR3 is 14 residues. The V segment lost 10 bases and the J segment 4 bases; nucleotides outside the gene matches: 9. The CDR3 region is CAIHLLAGYNEQFF. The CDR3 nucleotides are TGTGCCATCCACCTTCTAGCGGGTTACAATGAGCAGTTCTTC.

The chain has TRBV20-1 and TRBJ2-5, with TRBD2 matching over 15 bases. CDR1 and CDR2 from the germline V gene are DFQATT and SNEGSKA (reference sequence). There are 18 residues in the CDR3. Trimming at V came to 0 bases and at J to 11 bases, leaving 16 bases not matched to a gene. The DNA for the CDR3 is TGCAGTGCTAGAGATCGGACTAGCGGGGGGGCCGTCTTCAATGAGCAGTACTTC. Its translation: CSARDRTSGGAVFNEQYF.

For the CDR3, the DNA is TGTGCCAGCTCCGCACCGAGGGGACGCTCCTACAATGAGCAGTACTTC. As protein: CASSAPRGRSYNEQYF. The chain has TRBV18 and TRBJ2-1, with D perhaps TRBD1 or TRBD2 (5 bases each). The better agreement between TRBJ2-7 and the DNA end casts doubt on the J call. The CDR3 spans 16 residues. The germline V gene has CDR1 KGHSH and CDR2 LQKENI.

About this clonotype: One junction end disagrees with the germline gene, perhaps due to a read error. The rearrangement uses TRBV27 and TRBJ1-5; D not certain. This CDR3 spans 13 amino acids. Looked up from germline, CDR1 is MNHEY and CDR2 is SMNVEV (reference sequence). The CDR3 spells CASVRRSNQPQHF. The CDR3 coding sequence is TGCGCCAGCGTGAGACGGAGCAATCAGCCCCAGCATTTT.

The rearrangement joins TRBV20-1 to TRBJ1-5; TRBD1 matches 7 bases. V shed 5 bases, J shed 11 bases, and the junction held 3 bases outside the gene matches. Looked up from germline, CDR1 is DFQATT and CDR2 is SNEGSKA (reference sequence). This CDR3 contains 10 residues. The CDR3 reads CSAGTGAQHF. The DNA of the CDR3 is TGCAGTGCTGGAACAGGGGCCCAGCATTTT.

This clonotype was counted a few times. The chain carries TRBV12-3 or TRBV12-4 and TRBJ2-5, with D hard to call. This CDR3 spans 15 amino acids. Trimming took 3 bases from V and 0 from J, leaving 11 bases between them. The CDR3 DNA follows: TGTGCCAGCAGTTTGCCCCAGGCTAACCAAGAGACCCAGTACTTC. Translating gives CASSLPQANQETQYF.

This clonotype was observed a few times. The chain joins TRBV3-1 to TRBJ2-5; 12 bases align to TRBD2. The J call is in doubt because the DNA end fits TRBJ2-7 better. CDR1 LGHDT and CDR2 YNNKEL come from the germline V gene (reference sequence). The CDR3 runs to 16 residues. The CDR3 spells CASSPRLAGEAYEQYF. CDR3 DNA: TGTGCCAGCAGCCCGAGACTAGCGGGAGAGGCCTACGAGCAGTACTTC.

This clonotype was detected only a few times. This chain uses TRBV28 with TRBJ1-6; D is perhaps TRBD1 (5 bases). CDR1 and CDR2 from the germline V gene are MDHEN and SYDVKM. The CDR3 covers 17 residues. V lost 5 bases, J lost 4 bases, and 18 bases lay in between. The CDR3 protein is CASSLSYSTVYNSPLHF. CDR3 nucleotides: TGTGCCAGCAGTCTGTCCTACTCGACAGTTTATAATTCACCCCTCCACTTT. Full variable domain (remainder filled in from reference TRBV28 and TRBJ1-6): DVKVTQSSRYLVKRTGEKVFLECVQDMDHENMFWYRQDPGLGLRLIYFSYDVKMKEKGDIPEGYSVSREKKERFSLILESASTNQTSMYLCASSLSYSTVYNSPLHFGNGTRLTVT.

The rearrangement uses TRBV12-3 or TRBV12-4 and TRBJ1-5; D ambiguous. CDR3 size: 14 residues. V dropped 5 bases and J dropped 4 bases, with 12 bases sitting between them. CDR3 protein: CASSPSGENQPQHF. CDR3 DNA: TGTGCCAGCAGTCCGAGCGGGGAAAATCAGCCCCAGCATTTT.

The CDR3 loop reads CASTLLRPAYPDTQYF. The CDR3 coding sequence is TGTGCCAGCACCTTATTAAGACCCGCTTACCCAGATACGCAGTATTTT. The rearrangement joins TRBV2 to TRBJ2-3; D remains ambiguous. The germline CDR1 and CDR2 sequences are SNHLY and FYNNEI. V shed 7 bases and J shed 4 bases, with 21 bases lying between them. This CDR3 has 16 residues.

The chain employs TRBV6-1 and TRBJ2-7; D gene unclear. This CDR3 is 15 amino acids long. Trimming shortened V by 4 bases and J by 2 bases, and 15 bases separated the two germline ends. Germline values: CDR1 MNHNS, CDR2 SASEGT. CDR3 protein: CASSVSTLQPYEQYF. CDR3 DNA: TGTGCCAGCAGTGTTTCGACACTTCAACCCTACGAGCAGTACTTC.

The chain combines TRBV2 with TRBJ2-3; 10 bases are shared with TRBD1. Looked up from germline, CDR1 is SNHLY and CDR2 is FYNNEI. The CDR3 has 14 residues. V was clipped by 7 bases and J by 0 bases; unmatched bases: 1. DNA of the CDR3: TGTGCCAGCAAGGGACAGGGGAGCACAGATACGCAGTATTTT. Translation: CASKGQGSTDTQYF.